The clone carrying this TCR beta chain was detected once. These data are taken from a study of blood T cell repertoires in COVID-19. Study information: Some COVID-19 samples were acute and others convalescent; all came from the United States, Italy and Spain.

V dropped 2 bases and J dropped 1; count of bases not matched to a gene: 10. The CDR3 is made up of 18 amino acids. Looked up from germline, CDR1 is MGHRA and CDR2 is YSYEKL. Clones were read by immunoSEQ multiplex PCR, and TCRdb kept only the in-frame ones, dropping some. The sample lists 200,000 to 250,000 clones, roughly 84% occurring once. Sequenced: PBMCs or T cells enriched from blood (not recorded which). This sequence was found in a woman between 35 and 50 years old who had recovered from COVID-19. This chain links TRBV4-1 with TRBJ2-4; 8 bases agree with TRBD1. CDR3 DNA: TGCGCCAGCAGCCAACCACAGGGGGGAAATAGGGCCAAAAACATTCAGTACTTC. Translation gives CASSQPQGGNRAKNIQYF.